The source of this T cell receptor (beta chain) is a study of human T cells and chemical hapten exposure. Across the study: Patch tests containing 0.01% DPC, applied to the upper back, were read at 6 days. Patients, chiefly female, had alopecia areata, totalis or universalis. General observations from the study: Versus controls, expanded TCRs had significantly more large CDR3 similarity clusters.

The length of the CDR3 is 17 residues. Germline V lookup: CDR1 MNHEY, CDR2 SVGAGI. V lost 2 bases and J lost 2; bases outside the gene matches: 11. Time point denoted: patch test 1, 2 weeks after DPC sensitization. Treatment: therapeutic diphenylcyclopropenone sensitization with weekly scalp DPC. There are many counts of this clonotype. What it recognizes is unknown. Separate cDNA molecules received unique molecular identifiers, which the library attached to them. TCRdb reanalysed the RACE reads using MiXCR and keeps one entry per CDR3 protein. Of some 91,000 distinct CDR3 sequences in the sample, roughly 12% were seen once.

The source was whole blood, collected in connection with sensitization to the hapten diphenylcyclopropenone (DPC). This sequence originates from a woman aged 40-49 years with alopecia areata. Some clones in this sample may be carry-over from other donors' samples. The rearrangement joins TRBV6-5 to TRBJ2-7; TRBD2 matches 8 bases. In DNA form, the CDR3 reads TGTGCCAGCAGTTACGATCTCCGATCTAGCGGGCCCTACGAGCAGTACTTC. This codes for CASSYDLRSSGPYEQYF.